One sample yielded the 18 T cell receptor beta chains listed below, sequenced in a study of PD-1 blockade in classical Hodgkin lymphoma. After autologous stem cell transplantation all patients relapsed, and prior brentuximab vedotin exposure differed between cohorts. TCRdb's table, derived via immunoSEQ multiplex PCR, lists solely in-frame clones and lacks some. The sample contains about 6,500 clones, approximately 80% of which appear only once. The source was peripheral blood mononuclear cells (PBMCs), collected at baseline. The receptors derive from a human donor with classical Hodgkin lymphoma.

The chain joins TRBV5-1 to TRBJ1-2; perhaps TRBD1 as D (6 bases). CDR3 length: 15 amino acids. The germline gives CDR1 SGHRS, CDR2 YFSETQ. V dropped 0 bases and J dropped 7 bases, with 16 bases sitting between them. The CDR3 DNA reads as TGCGCCAGCAGCTTGGGACCGTTGGGGGCTTCTGGCTACACCTTC. It translates to CASSLGPLGASGYTF.

This clone was seen more than once but under ten times. The V gene is TRBV27, the J gene TRBJ2-2; D gene uncertain. This CDR3 has 12 amino acids. V lost 6 bases and J lost 5, with 7 bases in between. CDR1 is MNHEY and CDR2 is SMNVEV in the germline V gene (reference sequence). CDR3 loop: CASSRATGELFF. The CDR3 DNA sequence: TGTGCCAGCAGCAGAGCTACCGGGGAGCTGTTTTTT.

The chain combines TRBV19 with TRBJ2-2; unclear D gene. The length of the CDR3 is 13 residues. V dropped 4 bases and J dropped 6 bases, with 9 bases sitting between them. Germline V CDR1 and CDR2: LNHDA, SQIVND (reference sequence). The CDR3 is CASSTPASGELFF. For the CDR3, the DNA is TGTGCCAGTAGTACCCCAGCGTCCGGGGAGCTGTTTTTT.

The chain joins TRBV27 to TRBJ2-1, with D maybe TRBD1 (6 bases). Germline V CDR1 and CDR2: MNHEY, SMNVEV (reference sequence). CDR3 length: 14 amino acids. The V end lost 2 bases, the J end lost 9 bases, and 14 bases lay between the germline ends. CDR3 DNA: TGTGCCAGCAGTTTAGGGCAGGGGATCGGTGAGCAGTTCTTC. Its translation is CASSLGQGIGEQFF.

V and J are TRBV11-3 and TRBJ1-2, with D tentatively TRBD1 (5 bases). V lost 1 base to trimming and J lost 3 bases, with 9 bases between them. The CDR3 extends over 14 amino acids. Per germline, CDR1 SGHNT and CDR2 YENEEA. CDR3 sequence: CASSLVRGDYGYTF. CDR3 nucleotides: TGTGCCAGCAGCTTAGTCCGGGGGGACTATGGCTACACCTTC.

This chain links TRBV7-9 with TRBJ2-7; 12 nucleotides match TRBD2. CDR3 length: 15 residues. V lost 6 bases to trimming and J lost 2 bases; unmatched junction nucleotides: 5. Per the germline V gene, CDR1 is SEHNR and CDR2 is FQNEAQ (reference sequence). The CDR3 DNA is TGTGCCAGCAGTCAGACTAGCGGGAGAACCTACGAGCAGTACTTC. This encodes CASSQTSGRTYEQYF.

J is TRBJ1-2 and V is TRBV7-9; 10 positions agree with TRBD1. Losses at the gene ends were 8 bases for V and 2 bases for J; bases not matched to a gene: 14. Germline V gene sequence: CDR1 SEHNR, CDR2 FQNEAQ (reference sequence). This CDR3 spans 17 amino acids. CDR3 nucleotides: TGTGCCAGCGACTCCATCGACAGGGGGCACTCCAACTATGGCTACACCTTC. It yields the protein CASDSIDRGHSNYGYTF. Drawing the rest from reference TRBV7-9 and TRBJ1-2, the complete variable domain is DTGVSQNPRHKITKRGQNVTFRCDPISEHNRLYWYRQTLGQGPEFLTYFQNEAQLEKSRLLSDRFSAERPKGSFSTLEIQRTEQGDSAMYLCASDSIDRGHSNYGYTFGSGTRLTVV.

This sequence joins TRBV23-1 and TRBJ1-1, with D possibly being TRBD1 (5 bases). TRBV23-1 is annotated as an ORF whose role is uncertain. Trimming pared 2 bases from V and 1 base from J, leaving 20 bases between. This CDR3 is 18 amino acids long. The CDR3 spells CASSQQGIEESPNTEAFF. Written as DNA, the CDR3 is TGCGCCAGCAGTCAACAGGGAATTGAGGAATCGCCGAACACTGAAGCTTTCTTT.

The J gene is TRBJ2-1, the V gene TRBV20-1; D is uncertain. V was cut by 1 base and J by 7 bases, with 5 bases left in between. From germline, CDR1 is DFQATT and CDR2 SNEGSKA (reference sequence). The CDR3 has 11 residues. The CDR3 here is CSARVANEQFF. The CDR3 bases are TGCAGTGCTAGAGTGGCTAATGAGCAGTTCTTC.

The V call is TRBV14, the J call TRBJ2-5, with 7 bases fitting TRBD2. Germline CDR1 and CDR2: SGHDN and FVKESK. This CDR3 is 13 amino acids long. V was clipped by 4 bases and J by 3 bases; unmatched bases: 2. In nucleotides, the CDR3 is TGTGCCAGCAGCCTGGGGGGGGAAGAGACCCAGTACTTC. Its protein product is CASSLGGEETQYF.

V usage is TRBV30 and J usage is TRBJ1-4; the D is unclear. The V gene lost 4 bases and the J gene lost 7 bases, with 10 bases spanning the gap. This CDR3 spans 12 amino acids. The germline gives CDR1 GTSNPN, CDR2 SVGIG (reference sequence). CDR3 sequence (DNA): TGTGCCTGGACTCCCGGCAGTGAAAAACTGTTTTTT. It codes for CAWTPGSEKLFF. Complete variable domain (other parts from reference TRBV30 and TRBJ1-4): SQTIHQWPATLVQPVGSPLSLECTVEGTSNPNLYWYRQAAGRGLQLLFYSVGIGQISSEVPQNLSASRPQDRQFILSSKKLLLSDSGFYLCAWTPGSEKLFFGSGTQLSVL.

Written as DNA, the CDR3 is TGTGCCAGCAGCGCCTCGGGACTAGCAGATACGCAGTATTTT. As protein: CASSASGLADTQYF. This chain links TRBV9 with TRBJ2-3; 8 nucleotides agree with TRBD2. The CDR3 is 14 amino acids. The germline V gene has CDR1 SGDLS and CDR2 YYNGEE. Trimming cost V 3 bases and J 4 bases; bases outside gene matches: 4.

The chain joins TRBV19 to TRBJ2-1; 8 bases agree with TRBD2. Germline CDR1 is LNHDA and CDR2 is SQIVND (reference sequence). V shed 8 bases and J 0 bases; nucleotides not matched to a gene: 3. The CDR3 loop spans 14 amino acids. In DNA, the CDR3 is TGTGCCAGTCGGGGGGGAAGCTCCTACAATGAGCAGTTCTTC. Encoded protein: CASRGGSSYNEQFF.

The chain employs TRBV25-1 and TRBJ2-2; no clear D. Looked up from germline, CDR1 is MGHDK and CDR2 is SYGVNS. V was shortened by 3 bases and J by 3 bases, with 17 bases between the two germline ends. This CDR3 region has 17 residues. The CDR3 DNA reads TGTGCCAGCAGTGAGTGGAGTTCTGTGGATGACACCGGGGAGCTGTTTTTT. This translates into CASSEWSSVDDTGELFF.

V gene TRBV7-6 combines with J gene TRBJ2-1, with TRBD1 matching 8 bases. The CDR3 totals 18 residues. CDR1 is SGHVS, CDR2 FNYEAQ, per germline. J gave up 1 base and V 1 base, and 9 bases lay outside the gene matches. The CDR3 protein is CASSLVFGTGGSYNEQFF. CDR3 DNA: TGTGCCAGCAGCTTAGTTTTCGGGACAGGAGGTTCCTACAATGAGCAGTTCTTC.

With respect to this clone: Germline is not matched at one junction end, which may reflect a read error. This rearrangement joins TRBV7-7 to TRBJ2-5; 8 nucleotides line up with TRBD1. The CDR3 spans 14 residues. Germline V gene sequence: CDR1 SSHAT, CDR2 FNYEAQ (reference sequence). CDR3 sequence reads: CASSPDRVPETQYF. The CDR3 coding sequence is TGTGCTAGCAGCCCGGACAGGGTGCCAGAGACCCAGTACTTC.

This clone was counted between two and nine times. V gene TRBV5-6 combines with J gene TRBJ2-1, with TRBD2 matching 12 bases. V trimming: 2 bases; J trimming: 14 bases; junction bases outside the gene matches: 11. Germline V gene sequence: CDR1 SGHDT, CDR2 YYEEEE. The CDR3 is 15 residues long. CDR3 DNA: TGTGCCAGCAGCTTACAGGGGGCTAGCGGGAGGGAAAAGTTCTTC. Translated: CASSLQGASGREKFF.

The DNA of the CDR3 is TGCGCCAGCAGCTTGTACGGGGTCCTCACAGATACGCAGTATTTT. This gives the protein CASSLYGVLTDTQYF. The chain uses TRBV5-1 and TRBJ2-3, with D possibly being TRBD2 (5 bases). Germline V gives CDR1 SGHRS, CDR2 YFSETQ. Trimming shortened V by 1 base and J by 2 bases, and 11 bases separated the two germline ends. The CDR3 covers 15 residues. Using reference TRBV5-1 and TRBJ2-3 for the parts outside the CDR3, the full variable domain is KAGVTQTPRYLIKTRGQQVTLSCSPISGHRSVSWYQQTPGQGLQFLFEYFSETQRNKGNFPGRFSGRQFSNSRSEMNVSTLELGDSALYLCASSLYGVLTDTQYFGPGTRLTVL.